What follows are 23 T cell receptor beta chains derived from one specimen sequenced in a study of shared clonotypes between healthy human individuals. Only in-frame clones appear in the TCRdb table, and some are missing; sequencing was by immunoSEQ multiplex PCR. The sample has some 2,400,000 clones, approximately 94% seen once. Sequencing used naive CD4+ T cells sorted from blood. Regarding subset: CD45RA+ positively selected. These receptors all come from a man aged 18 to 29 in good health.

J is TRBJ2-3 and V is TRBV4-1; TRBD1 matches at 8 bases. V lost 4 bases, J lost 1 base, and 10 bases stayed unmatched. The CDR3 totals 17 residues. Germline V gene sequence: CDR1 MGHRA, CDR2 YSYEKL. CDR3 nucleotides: TGCGCCAGCAGCCCAGGGGGCCGGACGGGAGGCACAGATACGCAGTATTTT. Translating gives CASSPGGRTGGTDTQYF.

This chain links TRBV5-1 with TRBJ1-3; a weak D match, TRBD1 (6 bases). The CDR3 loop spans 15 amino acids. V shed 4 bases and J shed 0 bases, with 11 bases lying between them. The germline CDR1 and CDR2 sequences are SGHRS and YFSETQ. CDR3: CASSETGNSGNTIYF. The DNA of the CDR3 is TGCGCCAGCAGCGAAACAGGGAACTCTGGAAACACCATATATTTT.

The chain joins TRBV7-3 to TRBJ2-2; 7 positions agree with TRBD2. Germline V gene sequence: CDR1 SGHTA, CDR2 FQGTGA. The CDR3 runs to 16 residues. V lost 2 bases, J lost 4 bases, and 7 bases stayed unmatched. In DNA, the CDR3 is TGTGCCAGCAGCTTAGCCCCAGGCGGGGGCACCGGGGAGCTGTTTTTT. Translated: CASSLAPGGGTGELFF.

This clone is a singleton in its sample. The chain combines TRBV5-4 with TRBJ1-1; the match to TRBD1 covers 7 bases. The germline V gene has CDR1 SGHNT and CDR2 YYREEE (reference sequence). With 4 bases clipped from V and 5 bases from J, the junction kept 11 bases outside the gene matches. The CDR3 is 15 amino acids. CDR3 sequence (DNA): TGTGCCAGCAGCCCGCAGACAGGGAGGGAAACTGAAGCTTTCTTT. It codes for CASSPQTGRETEAFF. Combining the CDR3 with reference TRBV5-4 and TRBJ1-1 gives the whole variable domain ETGVTQSPTHLIKTRGQQVTLRCSSQSGHNTVSWYQQALGQGPQFIFQYYREEENGRGNFPPRFSGLQFPNYSSELNVNALELDDSALYLCASSPQTGRETEAFFGQGTRLTVV.

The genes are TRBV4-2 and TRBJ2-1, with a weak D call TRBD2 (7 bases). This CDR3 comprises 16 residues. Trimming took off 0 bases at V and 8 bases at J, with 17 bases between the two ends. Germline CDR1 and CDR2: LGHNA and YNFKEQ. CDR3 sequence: CASSQDGGGGSDEQFF. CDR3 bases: TGTGCCAGCAGCCAAGATGGGGGCGGGGGCTCGGATGAGCAGTTCTTC.

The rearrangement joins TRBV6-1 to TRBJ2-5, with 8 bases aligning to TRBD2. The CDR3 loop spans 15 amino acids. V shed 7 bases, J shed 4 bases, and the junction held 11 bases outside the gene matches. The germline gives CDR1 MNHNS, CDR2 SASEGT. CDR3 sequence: CASTLGTSRLETQYF. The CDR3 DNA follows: TGTGCCAGCACCCTCGGGACTAGTAGGTTAGAGACCCAGTACTTC.

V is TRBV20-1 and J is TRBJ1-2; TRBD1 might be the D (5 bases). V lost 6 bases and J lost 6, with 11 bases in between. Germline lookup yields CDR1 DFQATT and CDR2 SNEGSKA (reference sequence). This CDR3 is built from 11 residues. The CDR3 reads CSAPRGNGYTF. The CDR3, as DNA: TGCAGTGCCCCGAGGGGAAATGGCTACACCTTC.

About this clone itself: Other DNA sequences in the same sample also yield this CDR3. This chain's CDR3 is CASSYSGTGNYEQYF. DNA for the CDR3: TGTGCCAGCAGTTACTCCGGGACAGGGAACTACGAGCAGTACTTC. The rearrangement links TRBV6-6 to TRBJ2-7; 9 bases are a match to TRBD1. CDR1 is MNHNY and CDR2 is SVGAGI in the germline V gene (reference sequence). The CDR3 contains 15 residues. Trimming cost V 0 bases and J 3 bases; bases outside gene matches: 3.

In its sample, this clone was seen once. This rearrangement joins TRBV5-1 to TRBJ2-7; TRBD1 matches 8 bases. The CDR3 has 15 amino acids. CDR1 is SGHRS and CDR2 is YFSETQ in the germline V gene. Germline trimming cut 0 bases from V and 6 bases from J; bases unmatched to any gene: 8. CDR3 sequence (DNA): TGCGCCAGCAGCTTGGATTTCAGGGGGCGAGGCGAGCAGTACTTC. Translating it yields CASSLDFRGRGEQYF.

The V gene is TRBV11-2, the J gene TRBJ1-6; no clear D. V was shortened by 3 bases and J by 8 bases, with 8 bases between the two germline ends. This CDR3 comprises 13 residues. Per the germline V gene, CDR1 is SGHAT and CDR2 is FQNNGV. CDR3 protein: CASSFGVDSPLHF. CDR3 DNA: TGTGCCAGCAGCTTTGGGGTAGATTCACCCCTCCACTTT. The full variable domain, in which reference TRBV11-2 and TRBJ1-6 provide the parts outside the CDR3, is EAGVAQSPRYKIIEKRQSVAFWCNPISGHATLYWYQQILGQGPKLLIQFQNNGVVDDSQLPKDRFSAERLKGVDSTLKIQPAKLEDSAVYLCASSFGVDSPLHFGNGTRLTVT.

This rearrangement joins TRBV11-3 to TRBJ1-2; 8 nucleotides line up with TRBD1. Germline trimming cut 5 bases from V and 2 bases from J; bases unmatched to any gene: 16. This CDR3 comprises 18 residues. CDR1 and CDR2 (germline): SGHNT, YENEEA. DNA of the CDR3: TGTGCCAGCAGCCCTAGGGGGCAGGGGGCATTTGGGAACTATGGCTACACCTTC. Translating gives CASSPRGQGAFGNYGYTF.

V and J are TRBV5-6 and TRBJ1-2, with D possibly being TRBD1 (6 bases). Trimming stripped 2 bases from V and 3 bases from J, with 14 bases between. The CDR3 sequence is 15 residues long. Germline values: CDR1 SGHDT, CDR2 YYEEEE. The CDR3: CASSFGGAIYYGYTF. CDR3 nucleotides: TGTGCCAGCAGCTTTGGGGGGGCAATTTACTATGGCTACACCTTC.

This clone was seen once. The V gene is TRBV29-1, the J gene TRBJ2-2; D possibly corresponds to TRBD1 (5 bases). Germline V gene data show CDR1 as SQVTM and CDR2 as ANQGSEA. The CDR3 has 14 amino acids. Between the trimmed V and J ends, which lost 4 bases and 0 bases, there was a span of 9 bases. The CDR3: CSVGGGSNTGELFF. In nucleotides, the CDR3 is TGCAGCGTTGGGGGCGGTTCGAACACCGGGGAGCTGTTTTTT.

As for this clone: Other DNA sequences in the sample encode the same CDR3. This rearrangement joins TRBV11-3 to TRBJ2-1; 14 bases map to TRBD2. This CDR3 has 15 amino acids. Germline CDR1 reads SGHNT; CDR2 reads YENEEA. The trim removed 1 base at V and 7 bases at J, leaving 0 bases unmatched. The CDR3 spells CASSLGLAGGNEQFF. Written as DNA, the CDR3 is TGTGCCAGCAGCTTAGGACTAGCGGGGGGGAATGAGCAGTTCTTC.

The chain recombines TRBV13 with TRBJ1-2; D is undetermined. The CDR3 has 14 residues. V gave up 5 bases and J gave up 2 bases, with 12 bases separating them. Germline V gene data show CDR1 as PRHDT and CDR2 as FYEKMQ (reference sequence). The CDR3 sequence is CASSLTGENYGYTF. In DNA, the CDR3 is TGTGCCAGCAGCCTAACCGGGGAAAACTATGGCTACACCTTC.

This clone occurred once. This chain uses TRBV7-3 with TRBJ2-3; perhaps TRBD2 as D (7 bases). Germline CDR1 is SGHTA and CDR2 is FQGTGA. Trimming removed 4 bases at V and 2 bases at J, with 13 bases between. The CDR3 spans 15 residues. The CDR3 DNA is TGTGCCAGCAGCTCCGGGGGGCGACTCACAGATACGCAGTATTTT. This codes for CASSSGGRLTDTQYF.

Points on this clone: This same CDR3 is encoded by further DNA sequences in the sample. This CDR3 is CSVERGGETQYF. The DNA of the CDR3 is TGCAGCGTTGAGCGAGGAGGAGAGACCCAGTACTTC. This chain links TRBV29-1 with TRBJ2-5; D possibly corresponds to TRBD2 (5 bases). Trimming cost V 3 bases and J 4 bases, with 9 bases left between them. The germline CDR1 and CDR2 sequences are SQVTM and ANQGSEA. The CDR3 contains 12 residues.

CDR3 sequence: CASSESQTPSSYNEQFF. The CDR3 coding sequence is TGCGCCAGCAGTGAGTCCCAAACGCCGAGCTCCTACAATGAGCAGTTCTTC. This chain links TRBV10-2 with TRBJ2-1; the D is unclear. CDR1 is WSHSY, CDR2 SAAADI, per germline. This CDR3 contains 17 residues. Trimming took 0 bases from V and 0 from J, leaving 12 bases between them.

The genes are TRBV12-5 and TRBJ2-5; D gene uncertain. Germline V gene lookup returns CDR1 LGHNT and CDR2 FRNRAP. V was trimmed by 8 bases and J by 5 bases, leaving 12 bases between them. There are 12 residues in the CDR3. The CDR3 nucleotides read TGTGCTAGTAGCTGGTCCGAGGAGACCCAGTACTTC. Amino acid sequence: CASSWSEETQYF.

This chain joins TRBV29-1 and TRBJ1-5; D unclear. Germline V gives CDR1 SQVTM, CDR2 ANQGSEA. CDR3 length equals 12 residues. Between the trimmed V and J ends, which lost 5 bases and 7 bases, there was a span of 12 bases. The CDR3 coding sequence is TGCAGCGTTCCGACCGGGCGGCAGCCCCAGCATTTT. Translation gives CSVPTGRQPQHF. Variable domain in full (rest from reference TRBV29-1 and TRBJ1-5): SAVISQKPSRDICQRGTSLTIQCQVDSQVTMMFWYRQQPGQSLTLIATANQGSEATYESGFVIDKFPISRPNLTFSTLTVSNMSPEDSSIYLCSVPTGRQPQHFGDGTRLSIL.

In DNA form, the CDR3 reads TGCAGTGCTCCCGCATTAAATGAGCAGTTCTTC. Residues: CSAPALNEQFF. The V gene is TRBV20-1, the J gene TRBJ2-1; D not resolved. The germline CDR1 and CDR2 sequences are DFQATT and SNEGSKA (reference sequence). V was trimmed by 5 bases and J by 7 bases, leaving 9 bases between them. The CDR3 loop spans 11 amino acids.

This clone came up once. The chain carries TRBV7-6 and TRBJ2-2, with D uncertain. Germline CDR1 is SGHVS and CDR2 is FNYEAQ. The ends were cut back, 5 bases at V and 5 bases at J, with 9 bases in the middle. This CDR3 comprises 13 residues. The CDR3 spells CASSPRPTGELFF. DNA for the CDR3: TGTGCCAGCAGCCCACGACCTACCGGGGAGCTGTTTTTT. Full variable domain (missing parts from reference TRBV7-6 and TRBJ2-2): GAGVSQSPRYKVTKRGQDVALRCDPISGHVSLYWYRQALGQGPEFLTYFNYEAQQDKSGLPNDRFSAERPEGSISTLTIQRTEQRDSAMYRCASSPRPTGELFFGEGSRLTVL.

Written as DNA, the CDR3 is TGCGCCAGCAGCCAAGGTTTCAGGCAAGTCCAAGAGACCCAGTACTTC. It translates to CASSQGFRQVQETQYF. V usage is TRBV4-3 and J usage is TRBJ2-5, with D unresolved. V lost 1 base and J lost 1, with 13 bases in between. The CDR3 is 16 amino acids. The germline V gene encodes CDR1 LGHNA and CDR2 YSLEER.